The 20 T cell receptor beta chains in this list originate from one sample, sequenced in a study of T cells after yellow fever vaccination. TCRdb independently ran MiXCR on the 5' RACE reads; one entry per CDR3 protein. The data contain 55,000 or so distinct CDR3 sequences, 6% to 8.5% of them seen just once; the ten biggest clones take up 20% to 25%. This material consisted of CD8+ T cells not binding an NS4B(214-222) dextramer, sorted from PBMCs, taken around 45 days after the first yellow fever vaccination. The receptors derive from a man aged 18 to 35 who received the YFV17D yellow fever vaccine.

The CDR3 sequence: CASSLATTGGETEAFF. The CDR3 bases are TGTGCCAGCAGCTTAGCTACGACAGGGGGCGAGACTGAAGCTTTCTTT. J is TRBJ1-1 and V is TRBV7-7; TRBD1 aligns across 10 bases. J gave up 5 bases and V 0 bases, and 6 bases lay outside the gene matches. From germline, CDR1 is SSHAT and CDR2 FNYEAQ (reference sequence). CDR3 length: 16 residues.

V usage is TRBV6-5 and J usage is TRBJ2-2, with 8 bases that match TRBD1. CDR1 and CDR2 from the germline V gene are MNHEY and SVGAGI. V gave up 0 bases and J gave up 9 bases; unmatched junction bases: 6. This CDR3 is 15 amino acids long. The DNA for the CDR3 is TGTGCCAGCAGTTACTCGTCAGGGGGCCCCCGGGAGCTGTTTTTT. It codes for CASSYSSGGPRELFF.

The chain links TRBV20-1 to TRBJ1-2, with D possibly matching TRBD1 (5 bases). Germline V gives CDR1 DFQATT, CDR2 SNEGSKA (reference sequence). V gave up 8 bases and J gave up 3 bases, with 19 bases separating them. The CDR3 loop spans 14 amino acids. The CDR3 coding sequence is TGCAGTACCCCCGGGACGCCCCGGGACTATGGCTACACCTTC. It is translated as CSTPGTPRDYGYTF.

In the case of this clonotype: The junction departs from the called germline gene at one end, perhaps through a read error. The chain has TRBV5-5 and TRBJ1-1; 8 bases agree with TRBD1. The CDR3 runs 15 residues. The germline V gene encodes CDR1 SGHKS and CDR2 YYEKEE (reference sequence). In nucleotides, the CDR3 is TGTGCCAGCAGCTTGTCAGGGGGCTTGAAGACTGAAGCTTTCTTT. This gives the protein CASSLSGGLKTEAFF. The full variable domain, completed using reference TRBV5-5 and TRBJ1-1, is DAGVTQSPTHLIKTRGQQVTLRCSPISGHKSVSWYQQVLGQGPQFIFQYYEKEERGRGNFPDRFSARQFPNYSSELNVNALLLGDSALYLCASSLSGGLKTEAFFGQGTRLTVV.

This clonotype was seen at least ten times. V usage is TRBV4-1 and J usage is TRBJ2-2; 12 bases map to TRBD2. V lost 7 bases and J lost 3; bases outside the gene matches: 3. Germline V gene sequence: CDR1 MGHRA, CDR2 YSYEKL. The CDR3 is 15 amino acids. CDR3 in DNA: TGCGCCAGCACTCGACTAGCGGGGGACACCGGGGAGCTGTTTTTT. Translated: CASTRLAGDTGELFF.

Turning to this clonotype: This may be a read error, as it is one base from a much larger clone. The rearrangement links TRBV29-1 to TRBJ2-3, with D maybe TRBD1 (5 bases). This CDR3 spans 14 amino acids. Germline V gene data show CDR1 as SQVTM and CDR2 as ANQGSEA. The DNA for the CDR3 is TGCAGAGCCCGTGGTCAGGGTGGCACAGATACGCAGTATTTT. It encodes CRARGQGGTDTQYF.

This clonotype was counted ten times or more. The chain carries TRBV20-1 and TRBJ1-2, with 7 bases lining up with TRBD1. The CDR3 is 15 amino acids. Trimming took 0 bases from V and 2 from J; bases not matched to a gene: 6. In germline, CDR1 is DFQATT, CDR2 SNEGSKA (reference sequence). The CDR3 spells CSARDPMTGNYGYTF. CDR3 nucleotide sequence: TGCAGTGCTAGAGACCCTATGACAGGGAACTATGGCTACACCTTC.

The V gene is TRBV7-9, the J gene TRBJ1-1; 7 nucleotides agree with TRBD1. The V segment lost 6 bases and the J segment 1 base; nucleotides outside the gene matches: 2. CDR3 length equals 13 residues. Germline V lookup: CDR1 SEHNR, CDR2 FQNEAQ (reference sequence). The CDR3 DNA sequence: TGTGCCAGCAGACGGACAGGGAACACTGAAGCTTTCTTT. Translation gives CASRRTGNTEAFF.

The rearrangement links TRBV10-2 to TRBJ2-7, with 12 bases lining up with TRBD2. Germline CDR1 is WSHSY and CDR2 is SAAADI. With V trimmed by 4 bases and J by 2 bases, 6 bases remained unmatched. The CDR3 has 16 residues. The CDR3 DNA reads as TGCGCCAGCAGTGGTTACTCTAGCGGGGGGGCCTACGAGCAGTACGTC. It codes for CASSGYSSGGAYEQYV.

This clonotype has a handful of counts. This chain joins TRBV6-1 and TRBJ1-1; maybe TRBD1 (6 bases). The ends were cut back, 8 bases at V and 4 bases at J, with 14 bases in the middle. This CDR3 spans 13 amino acids. Germline assignment: CDR1 MNHNS and CDR2 SASEGT. The CDR3 region is CASGPKGVTEAFF. DNA for the CDR3: TGTGCCAGCGGCCCCAAGGGGGTCACTGAAGCTTTCTTT.

This clonotype came up many times. V gene TRBV5-6 combines with J gene TRBJ2-1, with TRBD1 as a possible D gene (6 bases). The V gene lost 0 bases and the J gene lost 8 bases, with 12 bases spanning the gap. The CDR3 contains 14 residues. Per the germline V gene, CDR1 is SGHDT and CDR2 is YYEEEE. The CDR3 bases are TGTGCCAGCAGCTTGGCTCAGGGGCTGGATGAGCAGTTCTTC. The encoded protein is CASSLAQGLDEQFF. Full variable domain (missing parts from reference TRBV5-6 and TRBJ2-1): DAGVTQSPTHLIKTRGQQVTLRCSPKSGHDTVSWYQQALGQGPQFIFQYYEEEERQRGNFPDRFSGHQFPNYSSELNVNALLLGDSALYLCASSLAQGLDEQFFGPGTRLTVL.

Of note for this clonotype: It may be a read error: a sequence one base away is much more abundant. The chain joins TRBV10-3 to TRBJ2-7; D ambiguous. The germline gives CDR1 ENHRY, CDR2 SYGVKD. This CDR3 comprises 10 residues. DNA for the CDR3: TGTGTCATCGGCGGCTACGAGCAGTACTTC. Translated: CVIGGYEQYF.

The rearrangement links TRBV4-1 to TRBJ1-2; a possible D gene is TRBD1 (6 bases). Between the trimmed V and J ends, which lost 4 bases and 8 bases, there was a span of 17 bases. CDR1 MGHRA and CDR2 YSYEKL come from the germline V gene. CDR3 length: 14 amino acids. The DNA of the CDR3 is TGCGCCAGCAGCCCTCCGCGGGGGGCTTACGGCTACACCTTC. Residues: CASSPPRGAYGYTF.

This clonotype showed up just a few times. In DNA, the CDR3 is TGCGCCAGCAGTGAAGGTAGCGAGCAGTACGTC. Its protein product is CASSEGSEQYV. This chain uses TRBV10-2 with TRBJ2-7; D remains unclear. V gave up 3 bases and J gave up 6 bases, with 6 bases separating them. The germline V gene encodes CDR1 WSHSY and CDR2 SAAADI. The CDR3 sequence is 11 residues long.

This clonotype was counted a few times. The V and J genes are TRBV6-2 or TRBV6-3 and TRBJ2-7; either TRBD1 or TRBD2 may fit D (5 bases each). From germline, CDR1 is MNHEY and CDR2 SVGEGT. V was shortened by 8 bases and J by 3 bases, with 11 bases between the two germline ends. The CDR3 sequence is 12 residues long. CDR3 DNA: TGTGCCAGCGGAGAGGGGAACTACGAGCAGTACGTC. Translated, it gives CASGEGNYEQYV.

V gene TRBV18 combines with J gene TRBJ2-3, with no clear D. Per germline, CDR1 KGHSH and CDR2 LQKENI. CDR3 size: 12 residues. V was cut by 2 bases and J by 6 bases, with 6 bases left in between. The CDR3 here is CASSPDGDTQYF. The CDR3 DNA reads TGTGCCAGCTCACCAGACGGGGATACGCAGTATTTT.

This clonotype was observed a few times. The V call is TRBV4-1, the J call TRBJ1-1, with D possibly being TRBD1 (5 bases). The CDR3 contains 14 residues. Looked up from germline, CDR1 is MGHRA and CDR2 is YSYEKL. Trimming removed 0 bases at V and 4 bases at J, with 9 bases between. CDR3 loop: CASSQDLRATEAFF. DNA for the CDR3: TGCGCCAGCAGCCAAGACCTCAGGGCCACTGAAGCTTTCTTT.

Points on this clonotype: Being one base from a much bigger clone, this may be a read error. The chain employs TRBV11-1 and TRBJ2-1; TRBD1 matches at 12 bases. Germline V gives CDR1 SGHAT, CDR2 FQDESV (reference sequence). The CDR3 length is 15 residues. CDR3 in DNA: TGTACCAGCACCCTTGGGACAGGGGGCTACTATGAGCAGTTCTTC. Translation: CTSTLGTGGYYEQFF.

This clonotype was seen ten or more times. The chain carries TRBV4-1 and TRBJ2-2; D unresolved. Germline loops: CDR1 MGHRA, CDR2 YSYEKL. V was cut by 3 bases and J by 3 bases, with 2 bases left in between. CDR3 length: 12 residues. The CDR3 DNA sequence: TGCGCCAGCAGCCATGACACCGGGGAGCTGTTTTTT. It encodes CASSHDTGELFF.

A few counts support this clonotype. The rearrangement uses TRBV6-5 and TRBJ2-4; 9 bases line up with TRBD1. Germline V lookup: CDR1 MNHEY, CDR2 SVGAGI. V lost 0 bases to trimming and J lost 8 bases; unmatched junction nucleotides: 5. CDR3 length: 15 residues. CDR3: CASSYSGTGWDIQYF. CDR3 bases: TGTGCCAGCAGTTACTCCGGGACAGGGTGGGACATTCAGTACTTC.